The sequence of this TCR beta chain was determined in a study of blood T cells in healthy people across ages (dated by TCRdb to the mid-2010s). Looking at the study overall: In model experiments, template switching captured about one uniquely barcoded TCR beta cDNA molecule for every two T cells. Using deep sequencing normalized with unique cDNA molecular identifiers, the study measured how TCR beta repertoire diversity changes with age. The donors were divided into four age groups: young (average about 16 years), middle-aged (roughly 40), aged (approximately 59) and long-lived (roughly 88). To avoid experimental bias, donors of different ages were randomly spread across the sequencing lanes. The study analyzed two additional independent replicas of 1 million unique cDNA reads from the same blood draw for two donors, one aged 18 to 30 and one aged 80 or older.

Systemically healthy Caucasian individuals from Russia, 35 to 40 in total and aged roughly 6 to 100 years, were included as donors. Each donor gave about 9.7 milliliters of peripheral blood, drawn into EDTA-treated Vacutainer tubes. Ficoll-Paque density-gradient centrifugation was used to isolate PBMCs, with at least 6.5 million per sample. Total RNA was extracted from PBMCs with Trizol reagent, with at least 5.5 micrograms obtained per sample. Naive CD45RAhigh/CD27high T cell percentages were measured by flow cytometry on a PBMC aliquot from every donor. This clonotype was recorded a few times. The antigen it recognizes is unknown. No much larger clone is present one base from it, and per-base qualities are unavailable. The library was prepared using 5' RACE. TCRdb records Illumina HiSeq 2500 as the sequencer. A second PCR of roughly 7 to 11 cycles was performed with a sample-barcoded 5' primer and a J-beta primer mix. A unique molecular identifier was introduced onto each TCR beta cDNA molecule by a template-switch 5' adaptor carrying 12 random nucleotides. At least 2.5 million CDR3-containing paired-end reads were obtained from each sample. The Mint cDNA synthesis kit, primed by a TRBC-specific oligonucleotide, was used to synthesize first-strand cDNA from all RNA. After uracil-DNA glycosylase treatment, a first 18-cycle PCR used universal primers M1SS and BC2_uni_R on all cDNA. The published analysis was carried out like this. Each sample was normalized by randomly selecting 1 million high-quality reads, each carrying a distinct molecular identifier. Instead of being binned into consensus sequences, reads with shared molecular identifiers were discarded. MiTCR, with a Q25 quality threshold and the strictest error-elimination algorithm, was used for CDR3 identification, clonotype clustering and error correction. A nonparametric unseen species model with Euler transformation was used to estimate a lower bound on total TCR beta diversity. TCRdb trimmed the raw reads at Q25, called clones with MiXCR and kept productive beta chains. Entries are consolidated by CDR3 protein sequence, retaining the most common genes and DNA. Here the V and J calls rest on TCRdb's processing, not on the authors' analysis. The sample yields hundreds of thousands of distinct CDR3 sequences; 53% were counted once. The ten top clones hold approximately 41% of the sample.

Results the study describes overall, beyond this receptor: Observed TCR beta diversity correlated strongly with the percentage of naive T cells measured by flow cytometry. Estimates of total diversity based on one million sequenced T cells were regarded as lower bounds and as underestimates. Compared with the aged group, more naive CD4+ T cells, fewer expanded clones and increased TCR diversity were shown by the long-lived group, suggesting age selection. Observed TCR beta diversity per million T cells fell roughly linearly with age, and a significant reduction was already apparent by age roughly 40. The CMV infection status of donors was not known, potentially confounding age-related changes in expanded clonotypes. Since profiling was done on bulk unsorted PBMCs, naive and antigen-experienced compartments could not be conclusively compared.

This clonotype was sampled from an older man in good health. The sequenced sample was blood.

The bases are TGTGCCAGCAGCCCCGCCGGGACACCCTCCTACGAGCAGTACTTC. Its protein is CASSPAGTPSYEQYF. This chain joins TRBV5-4 to TRBJ2-7, and possibly TRBD1, on 6 matching bases. Relative to germline, V is 4 bases shorter and J is 0 bases shorter, with 14 bases between their ends. CDR3 length: 15 amino acids, cysteine to phenylalanine. Only CDR3 DNA remains: 45 bases, in frame from the first base. For CDR1 and CDR2, the germline V gene (reference sequence) lists SGHNT and YYREEE.